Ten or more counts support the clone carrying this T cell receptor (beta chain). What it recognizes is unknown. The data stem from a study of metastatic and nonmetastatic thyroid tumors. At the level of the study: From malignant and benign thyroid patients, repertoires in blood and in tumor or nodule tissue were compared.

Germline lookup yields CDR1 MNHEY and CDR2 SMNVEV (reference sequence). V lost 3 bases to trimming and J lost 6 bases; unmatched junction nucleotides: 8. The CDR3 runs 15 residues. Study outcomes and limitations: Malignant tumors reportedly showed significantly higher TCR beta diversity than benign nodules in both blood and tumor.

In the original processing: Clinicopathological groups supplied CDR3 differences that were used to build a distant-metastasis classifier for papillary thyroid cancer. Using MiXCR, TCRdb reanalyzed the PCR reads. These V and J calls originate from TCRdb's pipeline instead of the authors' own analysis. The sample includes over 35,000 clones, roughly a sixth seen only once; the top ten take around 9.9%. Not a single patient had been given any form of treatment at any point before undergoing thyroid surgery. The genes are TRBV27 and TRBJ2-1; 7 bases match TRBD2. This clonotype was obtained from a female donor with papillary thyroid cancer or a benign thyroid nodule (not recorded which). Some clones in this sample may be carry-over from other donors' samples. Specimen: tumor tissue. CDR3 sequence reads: CASSFGGRHINEQFF. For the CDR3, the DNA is TGTGCCAGCAGTTTTGGCGGGAGACATATCAATGAGCAGTTCTTC.